These 28 T cell receptor beta chains were sequenced from one sample in a study of T cell responses to AZD1222 COVID-19 vaccine. Profiling relied on immunoSEQ multiplex PCR, and the TCRdb table lists in-frame clones only, not all of them. The sample shows about 160,000 clones, around nine tenths of them seen only once. Sequencing was performed on peripheral blood, taken on day 0 of AZD1222 vaccination. These receptors were obtained from an adult in good health.

The rearrangement joins TRBV30 to TRBJ2-1; D unresolved. Germline V gene data show CDR1 as GTSNPN and CDR2 as SVGIG (reference sequence). V was clipped by 2 bases and J by 0 bases, with 11 bases between them. The CDR3 totals 15 residues. The CDR3 DNA follows: TGTGCCTGGAGTTCAGTAGCAGGCTCCTACAATGAGCAGTTCTTC. This translates into CAWSSVAGSYNEQFF.

This rearrangement joins TRBV24-1 to TRBJ2-5, with D perhaps TRBD1 (6 bases). The CDR3 runs 15 residues. Trimming removed 4 bases at V and 5 bases at J, with 16 bases between. Germline CDR1 reads KGHDR; CDR2 reads SFDVKD. The DNA for the CDR3 is TGTGCCACCAGTGAGGCTAAGGGGGTCGGGGAGACCCAGTACTTC. Its translation: CATSEAKGVGETQYF.

In its sample, this clone was seen once. The chain carries TRBV11-2 and TRBJ1-1, with unresolved D. Trimming removed 5 bases from V and 5 bases from J, with 6 bases in between. CDR1 SGHAT and CDR2 FQNNGV come from the germline V gene. This CDR3 has 11 residues. The CDR3 here is CASSPVTEAFF. CDR3 coding DNA: TGTGCCAGCAGCCCCGTTACTGAAGCTTTCTTT.

V is TRBV30 and J is TRBJ2-1; D uncertain. Germline CDR1 reads GTSNPN; CDR2 reads SVGIG (reference sequence). V lost 2 bases and J 6 bases, leaving 8 bases between the germline ends. The CDR3 covers 12 residues. As DNA, the CDR3 is TGTGCCTGGAGTCCCCCGGGCAATGAGCAGTTCTTC. It specifies CAWSPPGNEQFF.

The DNA of the CDR3 is TGTGCCAGCAGCGGGTATAACGAAAAACTGTTTTTT. It codes for CASSGYNEKLFF. The chain recombines TRBV7-9 with TRBJ1-4, with D unclear. CDR1 SEHNR and CDR2 FQNEAQ come from the germline V gene (reference sequence). The CDR3 is made up of 12 amino acids. V lost 5 bases to trimming and J lost 8 bases, with 9 bases between them.

The V gene is TRBV27, the J gene TRBJ1-6; 10 bases map to TRBD1. V dropped 6 bases and J dropped 7; count of bases not matched to a gene: 6. The CDR3 extends over 15 amino acids. CDR1 and CDR2 from the germline V gene are MNHEY and SMNVEV (reference sequence). CDR3 in amino acids: CASRKRGQGNSPLHF. The CDR3 DNA is TGTGCCAGCAGGAAAAGGGGACAGGGGAATTCACCCCTCCACTTT.

V usage is TRBV11-2 and J usage is TRBJ1-1; 7 bases match TRBD1. Germline V gene sequence: CDR1 SGHAT, CDR2 FQNNGV. V shed 5 bases and J 4 bases; nucleotides not matched to a gene: 10. This CDR3 contains 15 residues. CDR3 nucleotide sequence: TGTGCCAGCAGCAAGCGACAGGGACGTGGCACTGAAGCTTTCTTT. As protein: CASSKRQGRGTEAFF. Complete variable domain (other parts from reference TRBV11-2 and TRBJ1-1): EAGVAQSPRYKIIEKRQSVAFWCNPISGHATLYWYQQILGQGPKLLIQFQNNGVVDDSQLPKDRFSAERLKGVDSTLKIQPAKLEDSAVYLCASSKRQGRGTEAFFGQGTRLTVV.

This CDR3 is CASSPGQASYEQYF. The CDR3 nucleotides are TGTGCCAGCAGCCCGGGACAGGCTTCCTACGAGCAGTACTTC. The rearrangement uses TRBV7-3 and TRBJ2-7, with 8 bases that match TRBD1. This CDR3 contains 14 residues. V lost 5 bases and J lost 1; bases outside the gene matches: 4. CDR1 SGHTA and CDR2 FQGTGA come from the germline V gene. Looking up the rest from reference TRBV7-3 and TRBJ2-7 gives the full variable domain: GAGVSQTPSNKVTEKGKYVELRCDPISGHTALYWYRQSLGQGPEFLIYFQGTGAADDSGLPNDRFFAVRPEGSVSTLKIQRTERGDSAVYLCASSPGQASYEQYFGPGTRLTVT.

The chain carries TRBV28 and TRBJ1-5, with 9 bases lining up with TRBD1. CDR1 and CDR2 from the germline V gene are MDHEN and SYDVKM. CDR3 length: 16 residues. Trimming cost V 4 bases and J 4 bases; bases outside gene matches: 8. This chain's CDR3 is CASSSTGTGKNQPQHF. For the CDR3, the DNA is TGTGCCAGCAGTTCGACCGGGACAGGGAAAAATCAGCCCCAGCATTTT.

The count of this clone is one. The V call is TRBV6-5, the J call TRBJ1-2, with D possibly being TRBD1 (5 bases). Trimming shortened V by 5 bases and J by 5 bases, and 9 bases separated the two germline ends. The V gene's germline CDR1 is MNHEY and CDR2 SVGAGI. CDR3 size: 12 residues. The CDR3 sequence: CASSPEGYGYTF. The CDR3 DNA is TGTGCCAGCAGTCCCGAGGGGTATGGCTACACCTTC.

V usage is TRBV7-8 and J usage is TRBJ2-7; 7 bases are a match to TRBD1. Trimming removed 4 bases from V and 3 bases from J; junction bases left unmatched: 12. The CDR3 loop spans 16 amino acids. Germline V gene sequence: CDR1 SGHVS, CDR2 FQNEAQ. CDR3 region: CASSSIGGQLLYEQYF. For the CDR3, the DNA is TGTGCCAGCAGCTCAATAGGGGGACAGCTACTCTACGAGCAGTACTTC. Using reference TRBV7-8 and TRBJ2-7 for the parts outside the CDR3, the full variable domain is GAGVSQSPRYKVAKRGQDVALRCDPISGHVSLFWYQQALGQGPEFLTYFQNEAQLDKSGLPSDRFFAERPEGSVSTLKIQRTQQEDSAVYLCASSSIGGQLLYEQYFGPGTRLTVT.

This chain uses TRBV5-1 with TRBJ1-4; 7 nucleotides line up with TRBD1. The germline gives CDR1 SGHRS, CDR2 YFSETQ. The CDR3 totals 14 residues. V was clipped by 0 bases and J by 5 bases; unmatched bases: 1. CDR3 coding DNA: TGCGCCAGCAGCTTGGAGGGGGCAAATGAAAAACTGTTTTTT. Translated: CASSLEGANEKLFF.

The V gene is TRBV20-1, the J gene TRBJ1-2; D remains ambiguous. V shed 8 bases and J shed 1 base, with 5 bases lying between them. The germline V gene has CDR1 DFQATT and CDR2 SNEGSKA (reference sequence). This CDR3 spans 10 amino acids. CDR3 DNA sequence: TGCAGTTATTTTAACTATGGCTACACCTTC. As protein: CSYFNYGYTF.

V usage is TRBV27 and J usage is TRBJ2-5; possible D gene TRBD2, 7 bases. From germline, CDR1 is MNHEY and CDR2 SMNVEV (reference sequence). Trimming shortened V by 5 bases and J by 5 bases, and 18 bases separated the two germline ends. This CDR3 spans 15 amino acids. The CDR3 DNA follows: TGTGCCAGCAGTCCCTACGCGGGGGCGTGGGAGACCCAGTACTTC. As protein: CASSPYAGAWETQYF.

CDR3 sequence (DNA): TGTGCCAGTAGTTCAGGACGGCTTAGCAATCAGCCCCAGCATTTT. Encoded protein: CASSSGRLSNQPQHF. The gene calls are TRBV19 and TRBJ1-5, with no clear D. Trimming cost V 5 bases and J 0 bases, with 11 bases left between them. The CDR3 covers 15 residues. CDR1 LNHDA and CDR2 SQIVND come from the germline V gene (reference sequence).

Only one count was recorded for this clone. The gene calls are TRBV27 and TRBJ2-1; 10 bases are a match to TRBD2. This CDR3 has 15 amino acids. In germline, CDR1 is MNHEY, CDR2 SMNVEV (reference sequence). The junction had 3 bases not matched to a gene; V was cut back by 7 bases and J by 0 bases. The CDR3 region is CASTIAGGSYNEQFF. The CDR3 DNA is TGTGCCAGCACGATAGCGGGGGGCTCCTACAATGAGCAGTTCTTC.

The J gene is TRBJ2-7, the V gene TRBV19; D possibly corresponds to TRBD2 (6 bases). V was pared by 5 bases and J by 4 bases, with 15 bases between. The CDR3 contains 14 residues. Germline CDR1 and CDR2: LNHDA and SQIVND (reference sequence). CDR3 sequence: CASSLATESYEQYF. As DNA, the CDR3 is TGTGCCAGTAGTCTAGCGACAGAATCGTACGAGCAGTACTTC.

This clone was detected once. This chain uses TRBV19 with TRBJ1-2, with D perhaps matching TRBD1 (5 bases). With 7 bases removed from V and 5 bases from J, the gap between germline ends came to 14 bases. Germline CDR1 and CDR2: LNHDA and SQIVND (reference sequence). This CDR3 contains 13 residues. CDR3 in DNA: TGTGCCAGTAACCTGGACAAGGGATATGGCTACACCTTC. Encoded protein: CASNLDKGYGYTF.

The chain recombines TRBV7-2 with TRBJ1-2; no definite D call. The CDR3 runs to 14 residues. V was trimmed by 4 bases and J by 6 bases, leaving 15 bases between them. Germline V CDR1 and CDR2: SGHTA, FQGNSA. Written as DNA, the CDR3 is TGTGCCAGCAGCTCCTACAGTAGTTTCGATGGCTACACCTTC. This codes for CASSSYSSFDGYTF.

V is TRBV5-1 and J is TRBJ1-1; D is possibly TRBD1 (5 bases). The germline V gene encodes CDR1 SGHRS and CDR2 YFSETQ. V was trimmed by 4 bases and J by 10 bases, leaving 17 bases between them. The CDR3 length is 13 residues. CDR3 sequence (DNA): TGCGCCAGCAGCCGTATCAGCAGGGAAAGAGCTTTCTTT. This translates into CASSRISRERAFF.

The chain employs TRBV5-1 and TRBJ1-1; weak D call: TRBD1 (5 bases). This CDR3 is built from 14 residues. Germline values: CDR1 SGHRS, CDR2 YFSETQ. With 4 bases removed from V and 1 base from J, the gap between germline ends came to 11 bases. CDR3 coding DNA: TGCGCCAGCAGCCCTAGTACAGGGAACACTGAAGCTTTCTTT. Its translation: CASSPSTGNTEAFF.

This clone has just a few counts. This chain uses TRBV6-5 with TRBJ1-4; a possible D gene is TRBD1 (6 bases). V was pared by 7 bases and J by 5 bases, with 11 bases between. This CDR3 spans 13 amino acids. Germline V CDR1 and CDR2: MNHEY, SVGAGI. CDR3 sequence: CASIWDTNEKLFF. The DNA for the CDR3 is TGTGCCAGCATATGGGACACCAATGAAAAACTGTTTTTT.

This chain joins TRBV7-9 and TRBJ1-2; D is undetermined. Trimming cost V 5 bases and J 0 bases, with 7 bases left between them. Per germline, CDR1 SEHNR and CDR2 FQNEAQ (reference sequence). The CDR3 covers 13 residues. The CDR3 here is CASSLTPNYGYTF. In nucleotides, the CDR3 is TGTGCCAGCAGCCTTACACCTAACTATGGCTACACCTTC.

The J gene is TRBJ2-3, the V gene TRBV27; D is unresolved. There are 13 residues in the CDR3. V lost 2 bases, J lost 0 bases, and 3 bases lay in between. CDR1 is MNHEY and CDR2 is SMNVEV in the germline V gene (reference sequence). The CDR3 nucleotides read TGTGCCAGCAGTTTAGGGAGCACAGATACGCAGTATTTT. Its translation is CASSLGSTDTQYF.

V gene TRBV15 combines with J gene TRBJ1-2; no clear D gene. The CDR3 is 15 amino acids. The germline CDR1 and CDR2 sequences are LNHNV and YYDKDF (reference sequence). V was trimmed by 1 base and J by 4 bases, leaving 13 bases between them. In DNA form, the CDR3 reads TGTGCCACCAGCAGAGGAACGGAGTCTGTCTATGGCTACACCTTC. Protein: CATSRGTESVYGYTF.

The rearrangement joins TRBV30 to TRBJ2-5; D is uncertain. The CDR3 runs 12 residues. The germline V and J ends were trimmed by 3 bases and 2 bases, with 7 bases remaining between them. Germline lookup yields CDR1 GTSNPN and CDR2 SVGIG (reference sequence). CDR3 nucleotide sequence: TGTGCCTGGAGGAGGCAGCAAGAGACCCAGTACTTC. It translates to CAWRRQQETQYF.

The J gene is TRBJ2-3, the V gene TRBV28; D is unresolved. Germline values: CDR1 MDHEN, CDR2 SYDVKM. This CDR3 has 13 residues. V lost 6 bases and J 0 bases, leaving 7 bases between the germline ends. CDR3 DNA: TGTGCCAGCAGGGGCTCTAGCACAGATACGCAGTATTTT. Its translation is CASRGSSTDTQYF.

The chain combines TRBV5-6 with TRBJ2-7; no definite D call. Per germline, CDR1 SGHDT and CDR2 YYEEEE. V was cut by 2 bases and J by 2 bases, with 8 bases left in between. The CDR3 is 13 residues long. CDR3 nucleotide sequence: TGTGCCAGCAGCTTTACTGGTCCCTACGAGCAGTACTTC. Its protein is CASSFTGPYEQYF.